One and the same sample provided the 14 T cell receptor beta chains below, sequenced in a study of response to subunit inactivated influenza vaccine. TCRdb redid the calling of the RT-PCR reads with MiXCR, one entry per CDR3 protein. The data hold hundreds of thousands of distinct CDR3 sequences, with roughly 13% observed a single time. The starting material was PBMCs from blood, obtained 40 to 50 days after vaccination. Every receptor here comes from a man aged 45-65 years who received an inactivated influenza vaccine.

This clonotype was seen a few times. The CDR3 sequence is CATSDLRPSSYNEQFF. The CDR3 DNA follows: TGTGCCACCAGTGATTTGCGCCCGAGCTCCTACAATGAGCAGTTCTTC. The chain carries TRBV24-1 and TRBJ2-1; D unclear. Germline loops: CDR1 KGHDR, CDR2 SFDVKD. V was shortened by 0 bases and J by 0 bases, with 8 bases between the two germline ends. This CDR3 is built from 16 residues.

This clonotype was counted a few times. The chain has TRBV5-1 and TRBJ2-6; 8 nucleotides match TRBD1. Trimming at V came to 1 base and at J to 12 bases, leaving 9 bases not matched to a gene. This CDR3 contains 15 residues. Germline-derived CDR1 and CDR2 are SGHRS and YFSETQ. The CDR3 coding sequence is TGCGCCAGCAGCTTGTCTTTGGACAGGGCTCCCGTCCTGACTTTC. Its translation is CASSLSLDRAPVLTF.

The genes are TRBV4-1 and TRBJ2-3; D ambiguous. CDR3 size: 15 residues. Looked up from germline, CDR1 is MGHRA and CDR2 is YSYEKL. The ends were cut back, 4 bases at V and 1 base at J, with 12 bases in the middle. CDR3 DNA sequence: TGCGCCAGCAGCCCCGGTAGGGAACGCACAGATACGCAGTATTTT. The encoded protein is CASSPGRERTDTQYF.

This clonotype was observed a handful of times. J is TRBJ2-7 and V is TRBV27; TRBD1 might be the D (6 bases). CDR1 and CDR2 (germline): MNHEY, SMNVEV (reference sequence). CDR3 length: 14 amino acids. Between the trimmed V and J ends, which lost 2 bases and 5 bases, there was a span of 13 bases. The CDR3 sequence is CASSLNRAGNEQYF. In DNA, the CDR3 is TGTGCCAGCAGTTTAAACAGGGCTGGGAACGAGCAGTACTTC.

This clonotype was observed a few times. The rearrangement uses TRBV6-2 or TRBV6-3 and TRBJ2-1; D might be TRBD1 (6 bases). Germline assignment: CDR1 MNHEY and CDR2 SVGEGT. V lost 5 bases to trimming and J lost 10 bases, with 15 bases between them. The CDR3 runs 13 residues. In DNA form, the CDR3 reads TGTGCCAGCAGTAGATCCGACGGGACAGAGCAGTTCTTC. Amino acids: CASSRSDGTEQFF.

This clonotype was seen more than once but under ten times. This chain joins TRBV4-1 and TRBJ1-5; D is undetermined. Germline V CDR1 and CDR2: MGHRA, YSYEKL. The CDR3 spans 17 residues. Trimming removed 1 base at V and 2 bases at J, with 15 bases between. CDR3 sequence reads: CASSQVDLGLGNQPQHF. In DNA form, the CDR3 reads TGCGCCAGCAGCCAAGTTGATCTCGGTTTGGGCAATCAGCCCCAGCATTTT.

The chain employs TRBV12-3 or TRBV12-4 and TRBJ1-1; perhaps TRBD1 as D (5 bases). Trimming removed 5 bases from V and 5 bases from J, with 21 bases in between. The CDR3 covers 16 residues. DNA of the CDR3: TGTGCCAGCAGTCTACCCTCGACAGCGGGCATAACTGAAGCTTTCTTT. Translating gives CASSLPSTAGITEAFF.

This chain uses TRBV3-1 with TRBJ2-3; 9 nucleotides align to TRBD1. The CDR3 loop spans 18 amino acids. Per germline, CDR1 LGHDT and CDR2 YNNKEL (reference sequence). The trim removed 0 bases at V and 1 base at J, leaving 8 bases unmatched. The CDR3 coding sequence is TGTGCCAGCAGCCAAGAGTTGTGGACAGGGGTGCGCACAGATACGCAGTATTTT. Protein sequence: CASSQELWTGVRTDTQYF.

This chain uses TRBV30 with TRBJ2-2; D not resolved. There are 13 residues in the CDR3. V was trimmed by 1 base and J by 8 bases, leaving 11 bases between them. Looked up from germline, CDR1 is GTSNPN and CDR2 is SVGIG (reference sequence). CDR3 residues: CAWSEWLRGELFF. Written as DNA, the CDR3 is TGTGCCTGGAGTGAATGGTTGAGAGGGGAGCTGTTTTTT.

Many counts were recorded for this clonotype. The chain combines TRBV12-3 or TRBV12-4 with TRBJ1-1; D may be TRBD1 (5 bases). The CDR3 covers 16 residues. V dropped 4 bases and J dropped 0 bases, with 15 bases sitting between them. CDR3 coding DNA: TGTGCCAGCAGTTCCCCTCGGGGACTGTTGAACACTGAAGCTTTCTTT. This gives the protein CASSSPRGLLNTEAFF.

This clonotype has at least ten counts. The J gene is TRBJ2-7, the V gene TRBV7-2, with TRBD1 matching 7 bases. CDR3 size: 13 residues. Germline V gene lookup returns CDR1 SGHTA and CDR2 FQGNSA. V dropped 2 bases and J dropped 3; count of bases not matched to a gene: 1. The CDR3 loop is CASSLSGGYEQYF. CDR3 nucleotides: TGTGCCAGCAGCTTATCAGGGGGCTACGAGCAGTACTTC.

The CDR3 loop reads CASSSPTSGVSNEQFF. For the CDR3, the DNA is TGTGCCAGCAGCTCACCGACTAGCGGGGTCTCGAATGAGCAGTTCTTC. This rearrangement joins TRBV11-2 to TRBJ2-1, with 11 bases fitting TRBD2. The CDR3 covers 16 residues. CDR1 is SGHAT and CDR2 is FQNNGV in the germline V gene. J was trimmed by 7 bases and V by 4 bases; bases with no gene match: 9.

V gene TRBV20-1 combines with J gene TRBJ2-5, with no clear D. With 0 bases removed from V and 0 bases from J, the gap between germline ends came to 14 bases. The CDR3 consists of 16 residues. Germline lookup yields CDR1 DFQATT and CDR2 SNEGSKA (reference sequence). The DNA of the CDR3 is TGCAGTGCTAGAGATCCGCTTGGGCCACACCAAGAGACCCAGTACTTC. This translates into CSARDPLGPHQETQYF.

Here the CDR3 DNA reads TGTGCCAGCAGTCGAACAGGGAAACGCACTGAAGCTTTCTTT. Its translation: CASSRTGKRTEAFF. This sequence joins TRBV6-2 or TRBV6-3 and TRBJ1-1, with D possibly TRBD1 on 6 matching bases. CDR1 is MNHEY, CDR2 SVGEGT, per germline. The length of the CDR3 is 14 residues. The V end lost 5 bases, the J end lost 4 bases, and 14 bases lay between the germline ends.